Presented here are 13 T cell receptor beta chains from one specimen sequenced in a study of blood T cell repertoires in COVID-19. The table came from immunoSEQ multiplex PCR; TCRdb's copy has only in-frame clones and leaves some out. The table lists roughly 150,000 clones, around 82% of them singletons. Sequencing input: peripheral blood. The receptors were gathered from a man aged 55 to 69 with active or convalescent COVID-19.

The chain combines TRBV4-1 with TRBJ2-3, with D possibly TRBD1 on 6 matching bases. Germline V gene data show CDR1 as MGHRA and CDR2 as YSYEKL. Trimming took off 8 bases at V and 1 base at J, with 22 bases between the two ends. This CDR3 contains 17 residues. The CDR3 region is CASSLFRGGSGTDTQYF. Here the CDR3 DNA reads TGCGCCAGCTCCCTCTTTCGAGGGGGATCCGGCACAGATACGCAGTATTTT.

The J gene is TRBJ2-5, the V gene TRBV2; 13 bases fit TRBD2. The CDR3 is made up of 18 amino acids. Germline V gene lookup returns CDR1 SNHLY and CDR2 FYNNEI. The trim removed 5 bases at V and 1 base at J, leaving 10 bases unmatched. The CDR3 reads CASSQLPGLAGTQETQYF. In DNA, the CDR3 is TGTGCCAGCAGTCAACTTCCGGGACTAGCGGGGACCCAAGAGACCCAGTACTTC.

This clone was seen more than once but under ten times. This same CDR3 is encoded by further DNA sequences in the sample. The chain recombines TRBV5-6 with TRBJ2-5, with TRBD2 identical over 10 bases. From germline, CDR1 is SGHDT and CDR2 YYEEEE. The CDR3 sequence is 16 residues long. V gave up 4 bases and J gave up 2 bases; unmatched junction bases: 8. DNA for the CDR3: TGTGCCAGCAGCCTATTTCTAGCGGGGGTTCAAGAGACCCAGTACTTC. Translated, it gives CASSLFLAGVQETQYF. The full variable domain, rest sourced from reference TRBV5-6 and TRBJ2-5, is DAGVTQSPTHLIKTRGQQVTLRCSPKSGHDTVSWYQQALGQGPQFIFQYYEEEERQRGNFPDRFSGHQFPNYSSELNVNALLLGDSALYLCASSLFLAGVQETQYFGPGTRLLVL.

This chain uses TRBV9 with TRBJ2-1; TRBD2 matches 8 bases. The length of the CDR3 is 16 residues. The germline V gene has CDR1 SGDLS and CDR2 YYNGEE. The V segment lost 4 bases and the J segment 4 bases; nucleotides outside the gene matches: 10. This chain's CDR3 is CASSPHGGAGYNEQFF. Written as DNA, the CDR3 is TGTGCCAGCAGCCCCCACGGGGGGGCGGGGTACAATGAGCAGTTCTTC.

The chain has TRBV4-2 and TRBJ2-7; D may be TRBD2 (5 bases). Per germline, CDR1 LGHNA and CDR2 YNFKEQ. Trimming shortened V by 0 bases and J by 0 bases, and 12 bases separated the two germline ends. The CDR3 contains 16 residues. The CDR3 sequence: CASSQDRASNSYEQYF. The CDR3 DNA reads TGTGCCAGCAGCCAAGATAGGGCTAGCAACTCCTACGAGCAGTACTTC.

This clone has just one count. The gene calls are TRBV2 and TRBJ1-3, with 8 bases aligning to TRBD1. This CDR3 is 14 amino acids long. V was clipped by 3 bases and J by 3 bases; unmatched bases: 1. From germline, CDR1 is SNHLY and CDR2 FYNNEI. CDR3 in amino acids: CASSDGQGGNTIYF. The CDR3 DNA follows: TGTGCCAGCAGTGACGGACAGGGTGGAAACACCATATATTTT. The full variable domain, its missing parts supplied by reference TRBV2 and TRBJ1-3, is EPEVTQTPSHQVTQMGQEVILRCVPISNHLYFYWYRQILGQKVEFLVSFYNNEISEKSEIFDDQFSVERPDGSNFTLKIRSTKLEDSAMYFCASSDGQGGNTIYFGEGSWLTVV.

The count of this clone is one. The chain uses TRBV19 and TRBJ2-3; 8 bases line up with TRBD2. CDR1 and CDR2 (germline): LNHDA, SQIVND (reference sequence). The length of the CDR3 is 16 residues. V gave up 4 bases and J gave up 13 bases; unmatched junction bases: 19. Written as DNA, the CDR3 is TGTGCCAGTAGTACGATGACCTTTGGAGCGGGAGAAGGCGAGTATTTT. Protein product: CASSTMTFGAGEGEYF.

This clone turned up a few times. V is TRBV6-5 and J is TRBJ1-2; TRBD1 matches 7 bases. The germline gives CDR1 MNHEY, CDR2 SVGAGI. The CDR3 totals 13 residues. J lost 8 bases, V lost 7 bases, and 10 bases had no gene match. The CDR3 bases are TGTGCCAGCATGAGCCCCAGGGGGTACGGCTACACCTTC. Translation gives CASMSPRGYGYTF.

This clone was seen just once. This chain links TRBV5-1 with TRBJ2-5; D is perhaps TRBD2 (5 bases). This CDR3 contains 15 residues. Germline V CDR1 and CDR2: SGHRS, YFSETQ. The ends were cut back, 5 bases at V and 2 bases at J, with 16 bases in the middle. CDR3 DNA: TGCGCCAGCAGATTAAGCGGATGGGAGCAAGAGACCCAGTACTTC. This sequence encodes CASRLSGWEQETQYF. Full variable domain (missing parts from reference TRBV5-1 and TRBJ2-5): KAGVTQTPRYLIKTRGQQVTLSCSPISGHRSVSWYQQTPGQGLQFLFEYFSETQRNKGNFPGRFSGRQFSNSRSEMNVSTLELGDSALYLCASRLSGWEQETQYFGPGTRLLVL.

CDR3 in amino acids: CASSIVREKNEQFF. The CDR3 nucleotides are TGTGCCAGTAGTATAGTGCGGGAGAAGAATGAGCAGTTCTTC. The chain is built from TRBV19 and TRBJ2-1; the match to TRBD2 covers 7 bases. J lost 7 bases, V lost 1 base, and 4 bases had no gene match. The germline V gene encodes CDR1 LNHDA and CDR2 SQIVND (reference sequence). The CDR3 is 14 amino acids.

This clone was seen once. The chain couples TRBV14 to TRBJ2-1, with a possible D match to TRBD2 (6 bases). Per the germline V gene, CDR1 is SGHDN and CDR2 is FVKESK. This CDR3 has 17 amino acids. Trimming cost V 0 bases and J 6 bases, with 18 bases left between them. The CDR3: CASSQDWRGKVLNEQFF. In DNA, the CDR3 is TGTGCCAGCAGCCAAGATTGGAGGGGTAAAGTCCTCAATGAGCAGTTCTTC.

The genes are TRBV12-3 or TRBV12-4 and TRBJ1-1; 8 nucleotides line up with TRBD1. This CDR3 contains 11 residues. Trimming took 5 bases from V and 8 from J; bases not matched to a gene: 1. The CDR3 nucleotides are TGTGCCAGCAGTGGGACAGGCGAAGCTTTCTTT. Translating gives CASSGTGEAFF.

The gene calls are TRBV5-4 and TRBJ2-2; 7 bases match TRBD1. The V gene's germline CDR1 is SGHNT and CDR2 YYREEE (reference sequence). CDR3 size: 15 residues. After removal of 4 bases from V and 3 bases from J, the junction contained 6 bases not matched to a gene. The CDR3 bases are TGTGCCAGCAGCGATGGGACAGCCGACACCGGGGAGCTGTTTTTT. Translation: CASSDGTADTGELFF.